This is a list of T cell receptor beta chains from one sample in a study of cytomegalovirus exposure and HLA in healthy donors. TCRdb keeps only in-frame clones here, not all; method: immunoSEQ multiplex PCR. The sample records under 150,000 clones, 65% to 85% being singletons. The sequencing input was PBMCs. These receptors were obtained from a male donor in good health and CMV-seronegative. Each CDR3 is given with its conserved first and last residue. D genes are given only for firm matches. Not all rows give a size; the values are once, few, many and, for expanded clones, a class.

J,V,size,D,CDR3,DNA
TRBJ2-7,TRBV28,few,TRBD1,CASSLPGQGKDEQYF,TGTGCCAGCAGTCTCCCGGGACAGGGAAAGGACGAGCAGTACTTC
TRBJ2-5,TRBV9,few,-,CASSVDLRETQYF,TGTGCCAGCAGCGTAGACCTCCGGGAGACCCAGTACTTC
TRBJ2-3,TRBV27,-,-,CASSLYLTDTQYF,TGTGCCAGCAGCCTATACCTCACAGATACGCAGTATTTT
TRBJ2-7,TRBV19,-,TRBD2,CASSTKVASGRLDEQYF,TGTGCCAGTAGCACCAAAGTGGCTAGCGGGAGGTTAGACGAGCAGTACTTC
TRBJ2-3,TRBV29-1,-,-,CSVEDLGTSTDTQYF,TGCAGCGTTGAAGATCTTGGGACTAGCACAGATACGCAGTATTTT
TRBJ2-3,TRBV4-3,-,-,CASSRAAAHSTDTQYF,TGCGCCAGCAGCCGGGCAGCGGCCCATAGCACAGATACGCAGTATTTT
TRBJ1-5,TRBV29-1,-,-,CSVLGGGGQPQHF,TGCAGCGTGTTGGGGGGGGGCGGGCAGCCCCAGCATTTT
TRBJ2-6,TRBV12-5,-,-,CASGLVYHLRDTRPSGANVLTF,TGTGCTAGTGGTTTGGTATATCACCTCCGGGACACTCGCCCCTCTGGGGCCAACGTCCTGACTTTC
TRBJ2-3,TRBV10-3,-,TRBD2,CAIERESNTDTQYF,TGTGCCATCGAGCGGGAGTCCAACACAGATACGCAGTATTTT
TRBJ1-6,TRBV2,-,-,CASSRQEGGNSPLHF,TGTGCCAGCAGTCGCCAGGAGGGTGGGAATTCACCCCTCCACTTT